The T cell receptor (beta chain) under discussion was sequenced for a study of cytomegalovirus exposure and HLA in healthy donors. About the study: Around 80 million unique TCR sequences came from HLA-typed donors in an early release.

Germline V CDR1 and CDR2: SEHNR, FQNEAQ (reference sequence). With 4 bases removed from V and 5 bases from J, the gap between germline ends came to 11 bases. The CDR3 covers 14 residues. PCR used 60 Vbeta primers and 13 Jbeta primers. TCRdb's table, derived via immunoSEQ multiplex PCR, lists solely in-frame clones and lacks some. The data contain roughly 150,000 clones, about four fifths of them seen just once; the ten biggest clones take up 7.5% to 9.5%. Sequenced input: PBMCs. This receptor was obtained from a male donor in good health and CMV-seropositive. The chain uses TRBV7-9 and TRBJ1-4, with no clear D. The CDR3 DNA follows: TGTGCCAGCAGCTACACTGGAGGGAATGAAAAACTGTTTTTT. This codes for CASSYTGGNEKLFF.